This T cell receptor (beta chain) was profiled in a study of T-cell reconstitution after alpha-beta-depleted transplantation in children. Unique molecular identifiers were used to barcode this TCRbeta library. TCRdb passed the PCR reads through MiXCR, listing each CDR3 protein once. This table holds 90,000 to 100,000 distinct CDR3 sequences, less than 15% found once. V lost 3 bases, J lost 6 bases, and 10 bases lay in between. The germline gives CDR1 SEHNR, CDR2 FQNEAQ (reference sequence). CDR3 length: 13 amino acids. This clonotype was counted at least ten times. The sequence was collected from a human donor who donated a stem cell graft to a child with inherited bone marrow failure. The chain links TRBV7-9 to TRBJ2-3; tentative D call: TRBD2 (6 bases). The sample was PBMCs from the stem cell graft donor, taken from the stem cell graft. The CDR3 nucleotides read TGTGCCAGCAGCTTCCGCGGGATTGATACGCAGTATTTT. Translating gives CASSFRGIDTQYF.